These T cell receptor beta chains were read from a single sample in a study of T cell responses to AZD1222 COVID-19 vaccine. TCRdb keeps only in-frame clones here, not all; method: immunoSEQ multiplex PCR. The data hold about 81,000 clones, with 90% to 95% observed a single time. The sequencing here drew on peripheral blood, taken 28 days after the second AZD1222 dose. The receptors here all came from an adult who received the AZD1222 COVID-19 vaccine. Each CDR3 is given with its conserved first and last residue.

V	J	CDR3
TRBV7-6	TRBJ1-2	CASSLEQGAGGYTF
TRBV30	TRBJ1-3	CVGSRGNTIYF
TRBV19	TRBJ1-2	CATDSTRDMDYGYTF
TRBV6-5	TRBJ1-2	CASSYLRTGDNGYTF
TRBV18	TRBJ2-7	CASSSPTGGLNEQYF
TRBV6-6	TRBJ1-2	CASSPGLSNYGYTF
TRBV18	TRBJ2-7	CASSWGTGEYEQYF
TRBV7-9	TRBJ2-2	CASRALAGYTGELFF
TRBV15	TRBJ1-2	CATSRDNYGYTF
TRBV5-1	TRBJ2-3	CASSLGRGPIDTQYF
TRBV6-2/TRBV6-3	TRBJ2-4	CASSPGNLVKNIQYF
TRBV19	TRBJ2-1	CASRVTWGHEQFF
TRBV19	TRBJ2-1	CASSMVLEGYEQFF
TRBV5-1	TRBJ1-6	CASSLVRQGNSPLHF
TRBV5-1	TRBJ2-3	CASSQRTGGRLAGGLTDTQYF
TRBV7-2	TRBJ2-7	CASSWSSSYEQYF
TRBV6-6	TRBJ1-3	CASSPTGNLGNTIYF
TRBV5-1	TRBJ1-5	CASSPNSGGGNQPQHF
TRBV2	TRBJ1-5	CASLGQGVRNQPQHF
TRBV10-3	TRBJ2-6	CAISDPGGRSSGANVLTF
TRBV23-1	TRBJ1-1	CASSHRGGVDTEAFF
TRBV5-1	TRBJ2-2	CASSYSTGPGTGELFF
TRBV19	TRBJ2-7	CASSYGSEQYF
TRBV30	TRBJ1-3	CAWETGPSSGNTIYF
TRBV29-1	TRBJ1-1	CSVGASNTEAFF
TRBV2	TRBJ2-7	CASTDGTVGRYEQYF
TRBV30	TRBJ2-5	CAWGPRGLRLRPQETQYF
TRBV6-5	TRBJ2-1	CASSSLQEYNEQFF
TRBV9	TRBJ2-1	CASSAGFGRGEQFF
TRBV29-1	TRBJ2-3	CSDGWGQYF
TRBV2	TRBJ2-3	CASSEGRTSTDTQYF
TRBV18	TRBJ1-2	CASSATKTGGAGGYTF
TRBV14	TRBJ2-3	CASSHQTWGVTDTQYF
TRBV6-6	TRBJ2-7	CASSRQGQPYEQYF
TRBV2	TRBJ1-1	CASSATEMNTEAFF
TRBV4-1	TRBJ1-4	CASSQELSVPEKLFF
TRBV5-1	TRBJ1-3	CASSSSGANSGNTIYF
TRBV27	TRBJ1-5	CASSPTGTGGGQPQHF
TRBV19	TRBJ1-1	CASTGTETRWAFF
TRBV5-1	TRBJ1-1	CASSLDAGSTEAFF
TRBV5-1	TRBJ1-1	CASSREANTEAFF
TRBV2	TRBJ2-7	CASSDQDFGYEQYF